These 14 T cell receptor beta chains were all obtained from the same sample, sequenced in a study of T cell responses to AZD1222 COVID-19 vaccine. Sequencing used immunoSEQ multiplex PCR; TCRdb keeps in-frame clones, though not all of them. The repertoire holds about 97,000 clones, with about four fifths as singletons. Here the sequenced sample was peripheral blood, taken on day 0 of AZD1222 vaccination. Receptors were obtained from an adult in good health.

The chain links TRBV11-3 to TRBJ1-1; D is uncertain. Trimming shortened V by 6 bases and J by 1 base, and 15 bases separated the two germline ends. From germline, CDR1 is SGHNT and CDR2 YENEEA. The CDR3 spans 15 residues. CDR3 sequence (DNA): TGTGCCAGCAGTCCCAACGAGGCTACGAACACTGAAGCTTTCTTT. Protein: CASSPNEATNTEAFF.

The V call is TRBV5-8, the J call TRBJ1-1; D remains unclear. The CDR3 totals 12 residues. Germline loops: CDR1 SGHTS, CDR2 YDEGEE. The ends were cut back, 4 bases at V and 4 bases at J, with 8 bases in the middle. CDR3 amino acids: CASSGGFTEAFF. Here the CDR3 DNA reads TGTGCCAGCAGCGGCGGGTTCACTGAAGCTTTCTTT.

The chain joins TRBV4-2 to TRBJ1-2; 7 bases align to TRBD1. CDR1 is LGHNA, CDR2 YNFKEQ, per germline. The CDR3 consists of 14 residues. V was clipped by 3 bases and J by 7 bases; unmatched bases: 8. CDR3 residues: CASSQEVDRVGYTF. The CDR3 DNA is TGTGCCAGCAGCCAGGAAGTTGACAGGGTTGGCTACACCTTC.

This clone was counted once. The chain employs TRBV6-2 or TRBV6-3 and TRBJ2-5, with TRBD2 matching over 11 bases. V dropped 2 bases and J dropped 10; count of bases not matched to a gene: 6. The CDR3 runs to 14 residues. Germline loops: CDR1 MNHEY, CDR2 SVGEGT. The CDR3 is CASSYMASGGIQYF. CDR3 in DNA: TGTGCCAGCAGTTACATGGCTAGCGGGGGGATCCAGTACTTC.

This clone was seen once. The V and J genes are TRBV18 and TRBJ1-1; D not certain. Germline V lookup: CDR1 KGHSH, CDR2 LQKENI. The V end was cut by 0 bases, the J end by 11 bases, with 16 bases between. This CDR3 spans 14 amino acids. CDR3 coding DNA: TGTGCCAGCTCACCACCCGTTTGGGGTCCTGGGGCTTTCTTT. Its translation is CASSPPVWGPGAFF.

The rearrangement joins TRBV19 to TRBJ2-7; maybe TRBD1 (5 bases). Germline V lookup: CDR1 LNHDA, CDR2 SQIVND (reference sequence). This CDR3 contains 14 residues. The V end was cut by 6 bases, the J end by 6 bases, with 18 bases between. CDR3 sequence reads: CASRPSGLVGEQYF. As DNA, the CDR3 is TGTGCCAGTAGGCCCTCAGGGTTGGTAGGCGAGCAGTACTTC.

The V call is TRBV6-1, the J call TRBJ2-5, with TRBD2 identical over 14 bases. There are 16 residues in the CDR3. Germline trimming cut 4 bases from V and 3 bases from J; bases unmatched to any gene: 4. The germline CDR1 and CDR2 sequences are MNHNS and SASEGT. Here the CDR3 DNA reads TGTGCCAGCAGTGCTGGGACTAGCGGGGGAAAAGAGACCCAGTACTTC. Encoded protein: CASSAGTSGGKETQYF.

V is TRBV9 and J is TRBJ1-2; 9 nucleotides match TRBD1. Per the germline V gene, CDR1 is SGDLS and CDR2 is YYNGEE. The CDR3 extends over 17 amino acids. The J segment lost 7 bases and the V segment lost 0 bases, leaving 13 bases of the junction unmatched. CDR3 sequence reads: CASSVGSLLDRGGGYTF. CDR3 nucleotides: TGTGCCAGCAGCGTAGGTTCCCTCCTGGACAGGGGTGGTGGCTACACCTTC.

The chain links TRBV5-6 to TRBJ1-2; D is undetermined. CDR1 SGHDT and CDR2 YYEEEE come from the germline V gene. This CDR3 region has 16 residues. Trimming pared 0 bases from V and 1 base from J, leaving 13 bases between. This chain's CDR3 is CASSLAIGDFNYGYTF. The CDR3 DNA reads TGTGCCAGCAGCTTGGCAATTGGAGACTTTAACTATGGCTACACCTTC.

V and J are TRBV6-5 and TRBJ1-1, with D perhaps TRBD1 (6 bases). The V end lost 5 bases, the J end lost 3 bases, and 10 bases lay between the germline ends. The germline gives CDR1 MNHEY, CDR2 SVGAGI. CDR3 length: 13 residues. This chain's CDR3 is CASSMQGHTEAFF. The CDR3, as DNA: TGTGCCAGCAGTATGCAGGGGCACACTGAAGCTTTCTTT.

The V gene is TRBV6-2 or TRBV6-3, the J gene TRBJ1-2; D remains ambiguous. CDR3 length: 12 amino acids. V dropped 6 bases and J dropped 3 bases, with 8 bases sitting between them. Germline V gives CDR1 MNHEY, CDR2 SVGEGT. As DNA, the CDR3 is TGTGCCAGCAGCCCCGGGTACTATGGCTACACCTTC. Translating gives CASSPGYYGYTF.

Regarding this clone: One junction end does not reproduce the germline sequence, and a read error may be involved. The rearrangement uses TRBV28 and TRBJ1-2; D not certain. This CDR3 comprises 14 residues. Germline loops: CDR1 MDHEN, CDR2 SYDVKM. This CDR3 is CASRKGGTGLSSLF. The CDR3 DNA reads TGTGCCAGCAGGAAGGGTGGCACGGGTCTGTCGTCTCTCTTC.

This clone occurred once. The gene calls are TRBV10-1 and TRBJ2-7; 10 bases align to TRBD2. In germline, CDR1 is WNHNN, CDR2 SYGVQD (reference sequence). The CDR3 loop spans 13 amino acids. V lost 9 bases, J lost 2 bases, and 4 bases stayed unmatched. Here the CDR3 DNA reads TGCGCCAGGCTAGCGGGGGCAGCCTACGAGCAGTACGTC. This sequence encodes CARLAGAAYEQYV.

Here the CDR3 reads CASRRSAEAFF. DNA of the CDR3: TGTGCCAGCAGAAGGAGCGCTGAAGCTTTCTTT. V and J are TRBV12-3 or TRBV12-4 and TRBJ1-1; no reliable D call. V was cut by 6 bases and J by 6 bases, with 8 bases left in between. The CDR3 spans 11 residues.